Presented here are 25 T cell receptor beta chains from one specimen sequenced in a study of OX40 agonist ivuxolimab in advanced cancers. Sequenced by immunoSEQ multiplex PCR; TCRdb stores in-frame clones only, minus some. In the table there are approximately 25,000 clones, around 88% of which are singletons. This material consisted of CD4+ or CD8+ T cells sorted from blood, taken in a trial of the OX40 agonist ivuxolimab. The receptors here all came from an adult with an advanced solid tumor such as melanoma, head and neck, liver or kidney cancer.

This rearrangement joins TRBV28 to TRBJ1-1; D is unresolved. CDR3 size: 14 residues. The V end lost 8 bases, the J end lost 1 base, and 14 bases lay between the germline ends. CDR1 MDHEN and CDR2 SYDVKM come from the germline V gene. The DNA for the CDR3 is TGTGCCAGCCGCTTGCGACGGCAGAACACTGAAGCTTTCTTT. Its translation: CASRLRRQNTEAFF.

The J gene is TRBJ2-2, the V gene TRBV10-3; D gene ambiguous. This CDR3 spans 14 amino acids. V dropped 8 bases and J dropped 2 bases, with 12 bases sitting between them. The germline V gene encodes CDR1 ENHRY and CDR2 SYGVKD. CDR3 region: CAIPVTGNTGELFF. The DNA for the CDR3 is TGTGCCATCCCCGTGACGGGTAACACCGGGGAGCTGTTTTTT.

The genes are TRBV7-9 and TRBJ2-2; 8 bases align to TRBD1. The germline V gene has CDR1 SEHNR and CDR2 FQNEAQ (reference sequence). V gave up 6 bases and J gave up 1 base; unmatched junction bases: 4. This CDR3 region has 15 residues. CDR3 sequence reads: CASSSGTGNTGELFF. The DNA of the CDR3 is TGTGCCAGCAGTTCCGGGACAGGGAACACCGGGGAGCTGTTTTTT.

This clone was found a few times. The chain is built from TRBV6-1 and TRBJ1-1; D is unresolved. The CDR3 spans 11 residues. Looked up from germline, CDR1 is MNHNS and CDR2 is SASEGT. V shed 5 bases and J shed 7 bases, with 8 bases lying between them. The chain's CDR3 is CASSRGNEAFF. The DNA of the CDR3 is TGTGCCAGCAGTCGAGGGAATGAAGCTTTCTTT.

Here the CDR3 DNA reads TGTGCCAGCAGCTTAGGTGTACAGTACAATGAGCAGTTCTTC. Translating it yields CASSLGVQYNEQFF. This sequence joins TRBV11-2 and TRBJ2-1; D remains ambiguous. Trimming shortened V by 1 base and J by 4 bases, and 8 bases separated the two germline ends. Germline CDR1 and CDR2: SGHAT and FQNNGV. The CDR3 has 14 amino acids.

J is TRBJ2-7 and V is TRBV11-1; D might be TRBD1 (5 bases). The V end lost 5 bases, the J end lost 2 bases, and 16 bases lay between the germline ends. The CDR3 length is 15 residues. Germline lookup yields CDR1 SGHAT and CDR2 FQDESV (reference sequence). DNA of the CDR3: TGTGCCAGCAGCCATTACAGGTTGCCGGCCTACGAGCAGTACTTC. Translating it yields CASSHYRLPAYEQYF. Combining the CDR3 with reference TRBV11-1 and TRBJ2-7 gives the whole variable domain EAEVAQSPRYKITEKSQAVAFWCDPISGHATLYWYRQILGQGPELLVQFQDESVVDDSQLPKDRFSAERLKGVDSTLKIQPAELGDSAMYLCASSHYRLPAYEQYFGPGTRLTVT.

The chain carries TRBV19 and TRBJ2-1; TRBD2 matches 8 bases. Trimming at V came to 7 bases and at J to 7 bases, leaving 15 bases not matched to a gene. This CDR3 is built from 16 residues. Looked up from germline, CDR1 is LNHDA and CDR2 is SQIVND (reference sequence). CDR3 bases: TGTGCCAGTACCCCAAGTGCCGGGACTAGACCTAATGAGCAGTTCTTC. It yields the protein CASTPSAGTRPNEQFF.

The chain recombines TRBV11-3 with TRBJ2-2; 7 nucleotides line up with TRBD2. Germline V gives CDR1 SGHNT, CDR2 YENEEA. The CDR3 totals 18 residues. Unmatched junction bases numbered 19, after V lost 5 bases and J lost 7 bases. CDR3 DNA: TGTGCCAGCAGCGCCCGTCCCGGACTAGTGGGGTCTGGCGGGGAGCTGTTTTTT. Protein sequence: CASSARPGLVGSGGELFF. Combining the CDR3 with reference TRBV11-3 and TRBJ2-2 gives the whole variable domain EAGVVQSPRYKIIEKKQPVAFWCNPISGHNTLYWYLQNLGQGPELLIRYENEEAVDDSQLPKDRFSAERLKGVDSTLKIQPAELGDSAVYLCASSARPGLVGSGGELFFGEGSRLTVL.

The chain carries TRBV9 and TRBJ2-7, with 7 bases aligning to TRBD1. The germline CDR1 and CDR2 sequences are SGDLS and YYNGEE. The CDR3 extends over 12 amino acids. V was clipped by 4 bases and J by 4 bases; unmatched bases: 2. CDR3 DNA sequence: TGTGCCAGCAGCCCGACAGGGTACGAGCAGTACTTC. Translation gives CASSPTGYEQYF. Looking up the rest from reference TRBV9 and TRBJ2-7 gives the full variable domain: DSGVTQTPKHLITATGQRVTLRCSPRSGDLSVYWYQQSLDQGLQFLIQYYNGEERAKGNILERFSAQQFPDLHSELNLSSLELGDSALYFCASSPTGYEQYFGPGTRLTVT.

The DNA for the CDR3 is TGTGCCGTATCGGGTCCTATGAGCTCCTACGAGCAGTACTTC. It specifies CAVSGPMSSYEQYF. This chain joins TRBV15 and TRBJ2-7, with D uncertain. The ends were cut back, 11 bases at V and 0 bases at J, with 17 bases in the middle. The CDR3 contains 14 residues. Germline V gene data show CDR1 as LNHNV and CDR2 as YYDKDF (reference sequence). The full variable domain, rest sourced from reference TRBV15 and TRBJ2-7, is DAMVIQNPRYQVTQFGKPVTLSCSQTLNHNVMYWYQQKSSQAPKLLFHYYDKDFNNEADTPDNFQSRRPNTSFCFLDIRSPGLGDTAMYLCAVSGPMSSYEQYFGPGTRLTVT.

This chain uses TRBV30 with TRBJ1-1; no firm D call. CDR1 is GTSNPN and CDR2 is SVGIG in the germline V gene (reference sequence). The CDR3 covers 15 residues. The V and J ends lost 7 bases and 0 bases respectively, with 18 bases between them. The CDR3 DNA follows: TGTGCCTCTAAGGCCCGGGCTTTGGTGAACACTGAAGCTTTCTTT. It specifies CASKARALVNTEAFF.

This chain joins TRBV6-5 and TRBJ1-2; the D is unclear. This CDR3 comprises 12 residues. The germline V gene encodes CDR1 MNHEY and CDR2 SVGAGI. V was trimmed by 8 bases and J by 6 bases, leaving 13 bases between them. The CDR3 nucleotides are TGTGCCAGCTCCGCCGTCCCGAATGGCTACACCTTC. This encodes CASSAVPNGYTF.

The CDR3 DNA is TGTGCCAGCAGTTACGCCTTCGGCTACGAGCAGTACTTC. Its translation: CASSYAFGYEQYF. The genes are TRBV27 and TRBJ2-7, with D unresolved. Germline loops: CDR1 MNHEY, CDR2 SMNVEV (reference sequence). The CDR3 loop spans 13 amino acids. Trimming stripped 4 bases from V and 3 bases from J, with 10 bases between.

This clone was seen a handful of times. The chain links TRBV6-1 to TRBJ2-1; no clear D gene. The germline V gene has CDR1 MNHNS and CDR2 SASEGT. Trimming took 3 bases from V and 7 from J, leaving 10 bases between them. There are 13 residues in the CDR3. CDR3 sequence reads: CASSEYRLNEQFF. For the CDR3, the DNA is TGTGCCAGCAGTGAGTATCGCTTGAATGAGCAGTTCTTC.

The chain links TRBV28 to TRBJ1-6, with D tentatively TRBD1 (6 bases). The CDR3 has 16 amino acids. CDR1 and CDR2 from the germline V gene are MDHEN and SYDVKM. Trimming took 6 bases from V and 10 from J, leaving 22 bases between them. For the CDR3, the DNA is TGTGCCAGCAGCCCCCCCCAGGGTAGAACAGGGTCACCCCTCCACTTT. Its translation is CASSPPQGRTGSPLHF.

J is TRBJ1-3 and V is TRBV13; D unresolved. The CDR3 totals 13 residues. Germline V gene lookup returns CDR1 PRHDT and CDR2 FYEKMQ (reference sequence). V was pared by 0 bases and J by 3 bases, with 3 bases between. The CDR3 here is CASSLGFGNTIYF. CDR3 nucleotides: TGTGCCAGCAGCTTAGGTTTTGGAAACACCATATATTTT.

Here the CDR3 reads CSVQPGTTEAFF. The CDR3 DNA reads as TGCAGCGTCCAACCGGGGACCACTGAAGCTTTCTTT. This chain connects TRBV29-1 to TRBJ1-1; possibly TRBD1 for D (5 bases). The germline CDR1 and CDR2 sequences are SQVTM and ANQGSEA. This CDR3 has 12 residues. V lost 6 bases and J lost 4, with 12 bases in between.

V and J are TRBV19 and TRBJ2-1, with D unclear. Per germline, CDR1 LNHDA and CDR2 SQIVND (reference sequence). This CDR3 region has 15 residues. V lost 3 bases and J 2 bases, leaving 11 bases between the germline ends. For the CDR3, the DNA is TGTGCCAGTAGTATCGGCCTAGGTCCCTACAATGAGCAGTTCTTC. It specifies CASSIGLGPYNEQFF.

This clone was counted only a few times. This chain joins TRBV7-9 and TRBJ2-5; D gene ambiguous. Trimming stripped 5 bases from V and 4 bases from J, with 8 bases between. The CDR3 is made up of 12 amino acids. Per the germline V gene, CDR1 is SEHNR and CDR2 is FQNEAQ (reference sequence). The CDR3 sequence is CASSPFIETQYF. CDR3 nucleotides: TGTGCCAGCAGCCCCTTCATAGAGACCCAGTACTTC.

The chain uses TRBV19 and TRBJ1-5; D ambiguous. V lost 4 bases to trimming and J lost 6 bases, with 1 base between them. CDR1 and CDR2 (germline): LNHDA, SQIVND (reference sequence). CDR3 size: 10 residues. This chain's CDR3 is CASSSQPQHF. The CDR3 DNA is TGTGCCAGTAGTAGTCAGCCCCAGCATTTT. The full variable domain, with the rest looked up from reference TRBV19 and TRBJ1-5, is DGGITQSPKYLFRKEGQNVTLSCEQNLNHDAMYWYRQDPGQGLRLIYYSQIVNDFQKGDIAEGYSVSREKKESFPLTVTSAQKNPTAFYLCASSSQPQHFGDGTRLSIL.

V and J are TRBV9 and TRBJ1-2; 9 bases match TRBD1. V shed 6 bases, J shed 4 bases, and the junction held 10 bases outside the gene matches. Germline loops: CDR1 SGDLS, CDR2 YYNGEE. The CDR3 has 15 residues. Here the CDR3 reads CASTLDRGLPYGYTF. DNA of the CDR3: TGTGCCAGCACCCTGGACAGGGGCTTGCCCTATGGCTACACCTTC.

The chain is built from TRBV10-2 and TRBJ1-5, with 7 positions matching TRBD1. CDR3 length equals 17 residues. V gave up 3 bases and J gave up 4 bases; unmatched junction bases: 12. The V gene's germline CDR1 is WSHSY and CDR2 SAAADI. CDR3 protein: CASSDPDRRVFNQPQHF. The CDR3 DNA sequence: TGCGCCAGCAGTGATCCGGACAGGAGAGTATTTAATCAGCCCCAGCATTTT.

The chain joins TRBV27 to TRBJ1-2; 8 bases align to TRBD1. The CDR3 is 14 amino acids. The V gene end was trimmed by 10 bases and the J gene end by 5 bases; junction bases not matched to a gene: 12. Germline V gene lookup returns CDR1 MNHEY and CDR2 SMNVEV (reference sequence). CDR3 in DNA: TGTGCCACCAGCTTCGGACAGGGTGTATATGGCTACACCTTC. It translates to CATSFGQGVYGYTF.

The rearrangement joins TRBV15 to TRBJ2-2, with 8 bases identical to TRBD2. CDR3 length: 17 residues. Looked up from germline, CDR1 is LNHNV and CDR2 is YYDKDF (reference sequence). V shed 0 bases, J shed 2 bases, and the junction held 5 bases outside the gene matches. The CDR3 bases are TGTGCCACCAGCAGAGATTCGACTAGCGTAAACACCGGGGAGCTGTTTTTT. It specifies CATSRDSTSVNTGELFF. Looking up the rest from reference TRBV15 and TRBJ2-2 gives the full variable domain: DAMVIQNPRYQVTQFGKPVTLSCSQTLNHNVMYWYQQKSSQAPKLLFHYYDKDFNNEADTPDNFQSRRPNTSFCFLDIRSPGLGDTAMYLCATSRDSTSVNTGELFFGEGSRLTVL.

The V call is TRBV25-1, the J call TRBJ2-1, with 7 bases matching TRBD2. Germline assignment: CDR1 MGHDK and CDR2 SYGVNS. V gave up 6 bases and J gave up 9 bases; unmatched junction bases: 8. The CDR3 totals 13 residues. The CDR3 DNA is TGTGCCAGCAGCACTAGCGCTTGGGGTGAGCAGTTCTTC. Translation gives CASSTSAWGEQFF.